One sample yielded the 24 T cell receptor beta chains listed below, sequenced in a study of OX40 agonist ivuxolimab in advanced cancers. The method was immunoSEQ multiplex PCR; TCRdb's version includes in-frame clones alone and lacks a portion of them. The sample holds approximately 26,000 clones; 87% are singletons and the top ten take approximately 14%. The material sequenced was CD4+ or CD8+ T cells sorted from blood, taken in a trial of the OX40 agonist ivuxolimab. The receptors here all came from an adult with an advanced solid tumor such as melanoma, head and neck, liver or kidney cancer.

The CDR3 sequence: CASSDPSGPYNEQFF. The CDR3, as DNA: TGTGCCAGCAGTGATCCTAGCGGGCCCTACAATGAGCAGTTCTTC. V is TRBV2 and J is TRBJ2-1, with 8 nucleotides matching TRBD2. This CDR3 has 15 amino acids. V dropped 3 bases and J dropped 2; count of bases not matched to a gene: 3. Germline lookup yields CDR1 SNHLY and CDR2 FYNNEI.

The rearrangement joins TRBV7-2 to TRBJ2-5, with TRBD2 matching 9 bases. CDR1 is SGHTA, CDR2 FQGNSA, per germline. This CDR3 comprises 16 residues. After removal of 2 bases from V and 1 base from J, the junction contained 5 bases not matched to a gene. The CDR3 region has the DNA TGTGCCAGCAGCTTATACGGCGGGAGGGTCCAAGAGACCCAGTACTTC. Translating it yields CASSLYGGRVQETQYF.

The CDR3: CASSPIGWVSDTQYF. Written as DNA, the CDR3 is TGTGCCAGCAGTCCCATAGGATGGGTCTCAGATACGCAGTATTTT. The chain recombines TRBV27 with TRBJ2-3, with D uncertain. The CDR3 runs to 15 residues. Per the germline V gene, CDR1 is MNHEY and CDR2 is SMNVEV (reference sequence). V shed 5 bases and J shed 4 bases, with 16 bases lying between them.

The rearrangement uses TRBV13 and TRBJ2-7, with a tentative D call TRBD1 (6 bases). Deletions cut 6 bases from V and 6 bases from J, with 12 bases between. There are 12 residues in the CDR3. Looked up from germline, CDR1 is PRHDT and CDR2 is FYEKMQ (reference sequence). The CDR3 DNA reads TGTGCCAGCAGGCAACAGGGCGGCGAGCAGTACTTC. Translated: CASRQQGGEQYF.

The chain combines TRBV7-9 with TRBJ2-3; D is uncertain. This CDR3 has 14 residues. In germline, CDR1 is SEHNR, CDR2 FQNEAQ (reference sequence). V lost 1 base to trimming and J lost 1 base, with 6 bases between them. CDR3 in amino acids: CASSLGPGTDTQYF. As DNA, the CDR3 is TGTGCCAGCAGCTTAGGGCCGGGCACAGATACGCAGTATTTT.

The rearrangement links TRBV29-1 to TRBJ2-3; TRBD2 might be the D (7 bases). Germline-derived CDR1 and CDR2 are SQVTM and ANQGSEA. This CDR3 contains 15 residues. Trimming removed 3 bases at V and 2 bases at J, with 15 bases between. This CDR3 is CSVDRRGGLTDTQYF. The CDR3 nucleotides read TGCAGCGTTGATCGGAGGGGGGGACTCACAGATACGCAGTATTTT.

The gene calls are TRBV29-1 and TRBJ2-1; no clear D gene. Trimming left V 6 bases short and J 1 base short, with 4 bases between. Germline CDR1 SQVTM, CDR2 ANQGSEA. This CDR3 comprises 11 residues. The CDR3 coding sequence is TGCAGCGTCCCGTCCTACAATGAGCAGTTCTTC. This encodes CSVPSYNEQFF.

The table lists this clone with a count of one. The chain uses TRBV7-8 and TRBJ1-3; tentatively, D is TRBD1 (5 bases). Germline values: CDR1 SGHVS, CDR2 FQNEAQ. Trimming removed 5 bases from V and 0 bases from J, with 14 bases in between. The CDR3 has 16 residues. For the CDR3, the DNA is TGTGCCAGCAGCCCGAGGGGACTTAACTCTGGAAACACCATATATTTT. It yields the protein CASSPRGLNSGNTIYF.

The chain has TRBV6-5 and TRBJ2-2; TRBD2 aligns across 10 bases. With 7 bases clipped from V and 5 bases from J, the junction kept 1 base outside the gene matches. The germline gives CDR1 MNHEY, CDR2 SVGAGI. The CDR3 spans 13 residues. The CDR3 DNA reads TGTGCCAGCAAGACTAGCGGGACCGGGGAGCTGTTTTTT. This gives the protein CASKTSGTGELFF.

In its sample, this clone was seen once. This chain connects TRBV29-1 to TRBJ1-5; D is perhaps TRBD1 (6 bases). In germline, CDR1 is SQVTM, CDR2 ANQGSEA. This CDR3 is built from 15 residues. CDR3 nucleotide sequence: TGCAGGGTGGGAAGGGGGAAGTTCAGAAATCAGCCCCAGCATTTT. Translating it yields CRVGRGKFRNQPQHF.

V is TRBV15 and J is TRBJ2-7; D might be TRBD2 (6 bases). In germline, CDR1 is LNHNV, CDR2 YYDKDF (reference sequence). The CDR3 totals 15 residues. Trimming pared 0 bases from V and 4 bases from J, leaving 13 bases between. CDR3 DNA sequence: TGTGCCACCAGCAGAGATCATGGAGGGGTGTACGAGCAGTACTTC. It specifies CATSRDHGGVYEQYF. Drawing the rest from reference TRBV15 and TRBJ2-7, the complete variable domain is DAMVIQNPRYQVTQFGKPVTLSCSQTLNHNVMYWYQQKSSQAPKLLFHYYDKDFNNEADTPDNFQSRRPNTSFCFLDIRSPGLGDTAMYLCATSRDHGGVYEQYFGPGTRLTVT.

V usage is TRBV6-1 and J usage is TRBJ2-7; D is unclear. The V end was cut by 7 bases, the J end by 4 bases, with 5 bases between. CDR3 size: 10 residues. In germline, CDR1 is MNHNS, CDR2 SASEGT. The CDR3 loop is CASKTYEQYF. The DNA of the CDR3 is TGTGCCAGCAAGACATACGAGCAGTACTTC.

J is TRBJ1-5 and V is TRBV28; a possible D gene is TRBD1 (6 bases). The CDR3 sequence is 15 residues long. V was cut by 6 bases and J by 5 bases, with 17 bases left in between. Germline V gene lookup returns CDR1 MDHEN and CDR2 SYDVKM. The CDR3 DNA is TGTGCCAGCAGGACGGCCCATGGGGGCTATCAGCCCCAGCATTTT. It translates to CASRTAHGGYQPQHF.

This rearrangement joins TRBV6-5 to TRBJ2-7; unclear D gene. CDR3 length: 10 amino acids. The V gene's germline CDR1 is MNHEY and CDR2 SVGAGI. V was trimmed by 8 bases and J by 8 bases, leaving 10 bases between them. The CDR3 region has the DNA TGTGCCAGCGGAGACGGTAAGCAGTACTTC. Protein: CASGDGKQYF.

The rearrangement uses TRBV6-5 and TRBJ2-7; D gene uncertain. CDR1 MNHEY and CDR2 SVGAGI come from the germline V gene. This CDR3 has 16 amino acids. Trimming removed 0 bases at V and 0 bases at J, with 12 bases between. CDR3 residues: CASSYSLQRASYEQYF. In nucleotides, the CDR3 is TGTGCCAGCAGTTACTCTCTCCAGCGCGCCTCCTACGAGCAGTACTTC.

This chain uses TRBV5-5 with TRBJ2-7; a possible D gene is TRBD2 (5 bases). This CDR3 region has 19 residues. Germline assignment: CDR1 SGHKS and CDR2 YYEKEE (reference sequence). V lost 1 base to trimming and J lost 0 bases, with 23 bases between them. CDR3 in DNA: TGTGCCAGCAGCTTGCTATTAGGACTTCTTCCCACCTTCTCCTACGAGCAGTACTTC. This translates into CASSLLLGLLPTFSYEQYF.

The DNA for the CDR3 is TGTGCCAGCAGCTTGGAAGGCTTTTTGAACACTGAAGCTTTCTTT. Its protein product is CASSLEGFLNTEAFF. The V gene is TRBV5-6, the J gene TRBJ1-1, with D uncertain. Trimming removed 0 bases at V and 0 bases at J, with 9 bases between. CDR1 SGHDT and CDR2 YYEEEE come from the germline V gene. The CDR3 has 15 amino acids.

The V gene is TRBV5-4, the J gene TRBJ2-1, with TRBD2 identical over 7 bases. V lost 0 bases and J lost 8; bases outside the gene matches: 17. The germline CDR1 and CDR2 sequences are SGHNT and YYREEE (reference sequence). The length of the CDR3 is 18 residues. CDR3 coding DNA: TGTGCCAGCAGCTTGGATTCGGGAAGAAGGACTAGTAGCGATGAGCAGTTCTTC. Translated, it gives CASSLDSGRRTSSDEQFF.

The chain combines TRBV7-9 with TRBJ2-7; 12 bases align to TRBD2. The CDR3 runs 15 residues. V lost 2 bases to trimming and J lost 4 bases; unmatched junction nucleotides: 3. Germline V lookup: CDR1 SEHNR, CDR2 FQNEAQ (reference sequence). CDR3 in DNA: TGTGCCAGCAGCTTACCCGGACTAGCGGGGTACGAGCAGTACTTC. It specifies CASSLPGLAGYEQYF.

This rearrangement joins TRBV5-1 to TRBJ2-1; TRBD2 matches 11 bases. Germline-derived CDR1 and CDR2 are SGHRS and YFSETQ. The V and J ends lost 3 bases and 1 base, in that order; junction bases with no gene match: 6. The CDR3 consists of 17 residues. CDR3 protein: CASSWPTSGISYNEQFF. The CDR3 DNA sequence: TGCGCCAGCAGCTGGCCGACTAGCGGGATATCCTACAATGAGCAGTTCTTC.

This chain connects TRBV28 to TRBJ2-1, with 14 positions matching TRBD2. Trimming removed 3 bases from V and 8 bases from J; junction bases left unmatched: 3. The CDR3 spans 15 residues. CDR1 MDHEN and CDR2 SYDVKM come from the germline V gene. The CDR3 DNA reads TGTGCCAGCAGTTTGGGGACTAGCGGGAGTGATGAGCAGTTCTTC. Translating gives CASSLGTSGSDEQFF.

The chain combines TRBV28 with TRBJ2-1; D ambiguous. The CDR3 has 13 amino acids. Looked up from germline, CDR1 is MDHEN and CDR2 is SYDVKM. The V end was cut by 5 bases, the J end by 7 bases, with 12 bases between. For the CDR3, the DNA is TGTGCCAGCAGTCCCCACCCGAGGAATGAGCAGTTCTTC. This sequence encodes CASSPHPRNEQFF.

This chain links TRBV28 with TRBJ2-3, with 12 bases identical to TRBD2. This CDR3 comprises 15 residues. V shed 5 bases and J 2 bases; nucleotides not matched to a gene: 2. CDR1 is MDHEN, CDR2 SYDVKM, per germline. The chain's CDR3 is CASSRTSGTTDTQYF. The CDR3 DNA is TGTGCCAGCAGTCGGACTAGCGGGACCACAGATACGCAGTATTTT. The variable domain in full, completed from reference TRBV28 and TRBJ2-3, reads DVKVTQSSRYLVKRTGEKVFLECVQDMDHENMFWYRQDPGLGLRLIYFSYDVKMKEKGDIPEGYSVSREKKERFSLILESASTNQTSMYLCASSRTSGTTDTQYFGPGTRLTVL.

The chain has TRBV4-1 and TRBJ1-4, with 10 bases aligning to TRBD1. V shed 2 bases, J shed 1 base, and the junction held 10 bases outside the gene matches. The CDR3 is 19 residues long. Germline V gene lookup returns CDR1 MGHRA and CDR2 YSYEKL. CDR3 in amino acids: CASSQPLTGGGETNEKLFF. The CDR3, as DNA: TGCGCCAGCAGCCAACCCTTGACAGGGGGCGGTGAAACTAATGAAAAACTGTTTTTT.